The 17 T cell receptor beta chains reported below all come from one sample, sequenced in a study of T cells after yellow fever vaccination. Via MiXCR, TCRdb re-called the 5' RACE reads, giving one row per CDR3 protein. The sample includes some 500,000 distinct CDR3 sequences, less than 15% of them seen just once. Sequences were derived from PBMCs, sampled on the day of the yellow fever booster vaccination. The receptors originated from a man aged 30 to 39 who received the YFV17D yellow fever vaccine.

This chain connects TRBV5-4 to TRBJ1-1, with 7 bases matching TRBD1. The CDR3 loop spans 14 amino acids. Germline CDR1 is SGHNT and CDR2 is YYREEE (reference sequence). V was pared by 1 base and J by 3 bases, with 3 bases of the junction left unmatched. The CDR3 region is CASSLKTGDTEAFF. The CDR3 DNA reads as TGTGCCAGCAGCTTGAAAACAGGGGACACTGAAGCTTTCTTT.

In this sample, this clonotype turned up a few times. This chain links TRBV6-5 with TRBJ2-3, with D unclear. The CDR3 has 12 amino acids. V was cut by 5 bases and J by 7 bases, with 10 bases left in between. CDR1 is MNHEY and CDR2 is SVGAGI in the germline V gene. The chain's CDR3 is CASSPTANTQYF. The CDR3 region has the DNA TGTGCCAGCAGTCCGACTGCGAATACGCAGTATTTT.

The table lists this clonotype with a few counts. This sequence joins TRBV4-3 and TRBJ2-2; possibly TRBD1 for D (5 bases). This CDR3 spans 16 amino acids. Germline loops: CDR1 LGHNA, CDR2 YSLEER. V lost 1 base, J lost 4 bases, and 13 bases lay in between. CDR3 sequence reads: CASSQGAQGVTGELFF. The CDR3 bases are TGCGCCAGCAGCCAAGGGGCGCAGGGCGTCACCGGGGAGCTGTTTTTT.

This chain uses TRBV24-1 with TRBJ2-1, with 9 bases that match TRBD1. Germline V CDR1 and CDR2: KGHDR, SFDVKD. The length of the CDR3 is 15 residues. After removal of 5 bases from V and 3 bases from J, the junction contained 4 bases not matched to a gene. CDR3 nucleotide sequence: TGTGCCACCAGTGCCGGGACAGGGTTCTACAATGAGCAGTTCTTC. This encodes CATSAGTGFYNEQFF.

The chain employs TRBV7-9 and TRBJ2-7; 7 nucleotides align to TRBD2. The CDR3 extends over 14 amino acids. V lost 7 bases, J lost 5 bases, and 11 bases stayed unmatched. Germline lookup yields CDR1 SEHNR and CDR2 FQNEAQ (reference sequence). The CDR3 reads CASTPSGGSDEQYF. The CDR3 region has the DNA TGTGCCAGCACCCCCAGTGGCGGGAGCGACGAGCAGTACTTC. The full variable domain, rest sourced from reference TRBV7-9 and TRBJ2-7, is DTGVSQNPRHKITKRGQNVTFRCDPISEHNRLYWYRQTLGQGPEFLTYFQNEAQLEKSRLLSDRFSAERPKGSFSTLEIQRTEQGDSAMYLCASTPSGGSDEQYFGPGTRLTVT.

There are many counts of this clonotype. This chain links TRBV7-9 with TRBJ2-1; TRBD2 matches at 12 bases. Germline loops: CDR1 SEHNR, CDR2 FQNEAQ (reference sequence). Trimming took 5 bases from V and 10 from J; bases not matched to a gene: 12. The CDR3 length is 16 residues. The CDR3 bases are TGTGCCAGCAGCCCCAGACTAGCGGGAGAATCTTTCGAGCAGTTCTTC. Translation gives CASSPRLAGESFEQFF.

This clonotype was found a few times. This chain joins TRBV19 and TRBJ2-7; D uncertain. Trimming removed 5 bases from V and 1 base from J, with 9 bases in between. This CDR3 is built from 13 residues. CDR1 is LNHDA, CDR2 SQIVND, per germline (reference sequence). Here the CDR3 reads CASSVSASYEQYF. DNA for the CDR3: TGTGCCAGTAGTGTTTCAGCGTCCTACGAGCAGTACTTC.

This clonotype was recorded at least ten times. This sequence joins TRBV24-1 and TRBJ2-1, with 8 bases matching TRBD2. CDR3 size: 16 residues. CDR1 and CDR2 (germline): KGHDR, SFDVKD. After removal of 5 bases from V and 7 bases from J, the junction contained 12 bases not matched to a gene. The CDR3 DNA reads TGTGCCACCAGTGGAAAGCAGCGGGAGTTTTATAATGAGCAGTTCTTC. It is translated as CATSGKQREFYNEQFF.

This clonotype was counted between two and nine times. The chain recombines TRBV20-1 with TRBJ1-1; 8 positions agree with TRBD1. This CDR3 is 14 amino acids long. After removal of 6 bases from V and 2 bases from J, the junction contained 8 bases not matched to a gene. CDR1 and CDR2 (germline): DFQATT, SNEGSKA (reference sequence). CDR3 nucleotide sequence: TGCAGTGCCCCCAGGGGGCCGCGAAACACTGAAGCTTTCTTT. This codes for CSAPRGPRNTEAFF.

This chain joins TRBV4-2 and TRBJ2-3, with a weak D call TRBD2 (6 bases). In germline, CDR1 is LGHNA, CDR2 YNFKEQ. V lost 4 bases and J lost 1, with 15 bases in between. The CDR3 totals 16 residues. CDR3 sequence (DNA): TGTGCCAGCAGCCCTGCCGGGGGAGCGGGCACAGATACGCAGTATTTT. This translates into CASSPAGGAGTDTQYF.

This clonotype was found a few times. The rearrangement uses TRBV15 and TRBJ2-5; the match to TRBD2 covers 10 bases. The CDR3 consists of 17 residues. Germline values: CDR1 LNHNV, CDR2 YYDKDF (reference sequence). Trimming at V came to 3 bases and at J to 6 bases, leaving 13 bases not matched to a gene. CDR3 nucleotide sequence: TGTGCCACCAGCAGTGGTGACTTAGCGGGAGGAATGAAGACCCAGTACTTC. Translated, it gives CATSSGDLAGGMKTQYF.

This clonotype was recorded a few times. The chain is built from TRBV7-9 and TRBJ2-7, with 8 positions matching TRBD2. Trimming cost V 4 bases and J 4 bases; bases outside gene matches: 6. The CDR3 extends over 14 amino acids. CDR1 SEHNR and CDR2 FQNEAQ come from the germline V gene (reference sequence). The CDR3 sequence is CASSSTGTRYEQYF. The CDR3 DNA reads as TGTGCCAGCAGCTCGACCGGGACTAGGTACGAGCAGTACTTC.

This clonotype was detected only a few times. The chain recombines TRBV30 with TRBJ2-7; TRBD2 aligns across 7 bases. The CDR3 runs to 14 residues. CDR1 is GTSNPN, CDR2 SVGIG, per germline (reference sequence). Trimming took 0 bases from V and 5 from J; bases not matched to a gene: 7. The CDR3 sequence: CAWSVNSGGHEQYF. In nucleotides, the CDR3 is TGTGCCTGGAGTGTAAACTCGGGAGGACACGAGCAGTACTTC.

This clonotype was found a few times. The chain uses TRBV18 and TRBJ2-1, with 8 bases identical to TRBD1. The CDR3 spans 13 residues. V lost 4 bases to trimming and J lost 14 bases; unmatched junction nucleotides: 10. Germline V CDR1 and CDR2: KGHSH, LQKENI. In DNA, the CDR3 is TGTGCCAGCTCACAACACAAGGGACAGGAGGAGTTCTTC. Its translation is CASSQHKGQEEFF.

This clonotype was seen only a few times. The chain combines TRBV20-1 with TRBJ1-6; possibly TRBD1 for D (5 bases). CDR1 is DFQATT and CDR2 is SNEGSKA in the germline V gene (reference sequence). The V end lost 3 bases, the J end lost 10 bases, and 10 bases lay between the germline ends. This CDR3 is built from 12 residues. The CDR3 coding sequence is TGCAGTGCTAGCAGGGTCGGGTCACCCCTCCACTTT. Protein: CSASRVGSPLHF.

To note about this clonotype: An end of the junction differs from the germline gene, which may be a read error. The CDR3 sequence: CAVGSGAVEDIQYF. DNA for the CDR3: TGCGCGGTCGGGTCCGGCGCGGTCGAGGACATTCAGTACTTC. The V and J genes are TRBV10-3 and TRBJ2-4; D is ambiguous. The CDR3 sequence is 14 residues long. From germline, CDR1 is ENHRY and CDR2 SYGVKD.

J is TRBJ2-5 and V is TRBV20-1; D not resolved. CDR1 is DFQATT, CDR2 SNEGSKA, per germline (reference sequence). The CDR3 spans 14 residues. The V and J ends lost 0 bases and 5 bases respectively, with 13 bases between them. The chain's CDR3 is CSARDGLSLETQYF. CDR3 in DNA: TGCAGTGCTAGAGATGGGCTGTCCCTCGAGACCCAGTACTTC.